The entry below describes one TCR beta chain. The antigen remains undetermined. The data were taken from a study of Tregs in tolerant kidney transplant recipients. General observations from the study: Few patients were studied, so findings need validation in larger groups.

CDR1 and CDR2 (germline): SEHNR, FQNEAQ (reference sequence). V lost 5 bases and J lost 5, with 17 bases in between. The CDR3 spans 15 residues. The protocol was immunoSEQ multiplex PCR, while the TCRdb copy is restricted to in-frame clones and leaves out a portion. In the table there are tens of thousands of clones, about 90% of which are singletons. The receptor was derived from a human donor in good health. This chain connects TRBV7-9 to TRBJ2-3, with D perhaps matching TRBD2 (6 bases). The specimen sequenced was Tregs from blood. The CDR3 DNA reads TGTGCCAGCAGCGGAACTAGCAGGAGACGAGATACGCAGTATTTT. This translates into CASSGTSRRRDTQYF.